In this sample, the clone carrying this T cell receptor beta chain turned up many times. Its target is unknown. From genomic DNA, two-round multiplex PCR was used to amplify TCR beta CDR3. Primers specific to each TRBV and TRBJ gene were used in first-round PCR. In TCRdb, the multiplex PCR reads were re-called with MiXCR into one record per CDR3 protein. The sample contains around 26,000 distinct CDR3 sequences, about 43% of which appear only once. Germline V gives CDR1 MGHRA, CDR2 YSYEKL. This CDR3 contains 16 residues. V lost 2 bases, J lost 6 bases, and 4 bases stayed unmatched. The data were obtained in a study of prognosis after radiotherapy for stage I lung cancer. Overall study findings and caveats: Unique TCR clone counts went down once patients had stereotactic body radiation therapy, median roughly 9,300 versus 7,200.

The chain recombines TRBV4-1 with TRBJ2-2, with 12 bases aligning to TRBD2. The clonotype was recovered from a donor aged 50 or older with non-small cell lung cancer. The material sequenced was PBMCs, taken before or after stereotactic body radiation therapy (not recorded which). This CDR3 reads CASSQILAGGPGELFF. The CDR3 nucleotides are TGCGCCAGCAGCCAAATTCTAGCGGGGGGGCCCGGGGAGCTGTTTTTT.